This T cell receptor (beta chain) was sequenced during a study of cytomegalovirus exposure and HLA in healthy donors. CDR3 length: 13 residues. The germline gives CDR1 WNHNN, CDR2 SYGVQD (reference sequence). The V and J ends lost 6 bases and 7 bases respectively, with 15 bases between them. Measured with immunoSEQ multiplex PCR; TCRdb has only the in-frame clones, and not every one. The sample includes about 400,000 clones, 86% of them seen just once. Sequenced: PBMCs. The V and J genes are TRBV10-1 and TRBJ2-5; tentative D call: TRBD2 (5 bases). This TCR was recovered from a young woman in good health and CMV-seronegative. CDR3 nucleotides: TGCGCCAGCAGCCGGCTCACCGCGGGGACCCAGTACTTC. Its protein product is CASSRLTAGTQYF.